This T cell receptor beta chain is drawn from a study of T cell repertoires in cytomegalovirus infection. This clonotype was counted at least ten times. Its target is unknown. TCRdb processed the reads anew with MiXCR; each CDR3 protein has one entry. The sample consists of roughly 110,000 distinct CDR3 sequences, 10% of them appearing once. V lost 0 bases to trimming and J lost 2 bases; unmatched junction nucleotides: 7. In germline, CDR1 is MNHEY, CDR2 SVGAGI. There are 17 residues in the CDR3. The source is a human donor in good health (CMV status not recorded). Some clones in this sample may be carry-over from other donors' samples. The material sequenced was PBMCs, sequenced either directly or after in vitro stimulation (not recorded which). The V call is TRBV6-5, the J call TRBJ2-1, with 7 bases identical to TRBD2. The CDR3: CASSYSPSGAAYNEQFF. CDR3 bases: TGTGCCAGCAGTTACTCGCCTAGCGGAGCAGCCTACAATGAGCAGTTCTTC.